The text below deals with one T cell receptor (beta chain). Its antigen remains unidentified. No quality values exist for individual bases; no much larger clone is one base distant. Ficoll-Paque density gradient centrifugation was used to isolate PBMCs. From the cysteine up to the phenylalanine, the CDR3 has a length of 16 residues. The kept DNA is CDR3 alone, 48 bases in frame from the first base. CDR1 is given as SQVTM and CDR2 as ANQGSEA, both from the germline V gene. The junction carries 23 bases between V and J, which are trimmed by 6 bases and 2 bases respectively. The listed sequencing device is Illumina NovaSeq 6000. TCRalpha and TCRbeta cDNA libraries were built by 5'RACE with constant-segment primers, adding sample barcodes and unique molecular identifiers. Trizol reagent was used to extract RNA from every sample. Libraries were amplified in two PCR steps, with a second sample barcode and Illumina TruSeq adapters added in the second step. Sequencing of the libraries was done on an Illumina NovaSeq, producing 2 x 150 bp paired-end reads. Concerning the study's data processing: Demultiplexing of reads and collapsing into UMI-guided consensus sequences were performed with migec v1.2.7. Using mixcr v2.1.11, UMI consensuses were aligned to TRA and TRB V and J templates and then assembled into clonotypes. Expanded or contracted clonotypes were those called significant by both edgeR and NoisET, with noise models trained on biological replicates. edgeR calls used a false discovery rate-adjusted p below 0.01 and a log2 fold-change threshold of 1. As an exploratory analysis of dynamics, PCA with hierarchical clustering was applied to max-normalized trajectories of the 1000 most abundant clonotypes. Separately sequenced CD4+ and CD8+ repertoires were used to assign a CD4 or CD8 phenotype to each responding clone. TCRdb ran its own pipeline on the public reads, namely fastp trimming at Q25 and MiXCR clone calling, and kept in-frame beta chains. Each entry merges the rows of one CDR3 protein and shows their most common DNA and genes. What appears here as the V and J calls and clone size reflects TCRdb's work, not the paper's. A total of 250,000 to 350,000 distinct CDR3 sequences appear in this sample, roughly 15% of them only once. The top ten clonotypes cover over 20% of the sample.

The data were obtained in a study of T-cell memory formation after mild COVID-19 (dated by TCRdb to about 2021). In terms of the full investigation: TCR sequence clusters from the two donors were found to be largely donor specific. In a couple of donors, T-cell clones that expanded and contracted after mild COVID-19 were followed by sequencing TCRalpha and TCRbeta repertoires longitudinally. The cohort comprised two young, previously healthy adult volunteers, one female and one male.

Results the study describes overall, beyond this receptor: SARS-CoV-2 specificity of the second-wave clones peaking on day 37 was not confirmed. Some responding clones were detected in pre-infection memory, which suggested that pre-existing cross-reactive memory T cells had joined the SARS-CoV-2 response. Contracting CD4+ clones were found mainly in CM and EM memory subsets, while CD8+ clones were enriched in EMRA. Only a couple of mild cases were covered by the study, and larger cohorts that include severe cases with pre-infection samples were considered necessary. From day 15 to 85, contracting clones showed balanced CD4/CD8 phenotypes, whereas a second wave of clones that expanded from day 15 to 37 leaned towards CD4+.

Source material: PBMCs or a T cell subset sorted from them (not recorded which). The source is a man aged 18 to 30 who had mild COVID-19 (a few samples of this study predate the infection). The sample titles of this study are shuffled in the database, so cell type and time point are left out; the donor was told from shared clones. The chain employs TRBV29-1 and TRBJ2-7; possibly the D gene is TRBD2, per 5 matching bases. The CDR3 amino acid sequence is: CSVVRDYVLRPYEQYF. Read as DNA, the sequence is TGCAGCGTCGTAAGAGACTACGTCCTCCGCCCCTACGAGCAGTACTTC.